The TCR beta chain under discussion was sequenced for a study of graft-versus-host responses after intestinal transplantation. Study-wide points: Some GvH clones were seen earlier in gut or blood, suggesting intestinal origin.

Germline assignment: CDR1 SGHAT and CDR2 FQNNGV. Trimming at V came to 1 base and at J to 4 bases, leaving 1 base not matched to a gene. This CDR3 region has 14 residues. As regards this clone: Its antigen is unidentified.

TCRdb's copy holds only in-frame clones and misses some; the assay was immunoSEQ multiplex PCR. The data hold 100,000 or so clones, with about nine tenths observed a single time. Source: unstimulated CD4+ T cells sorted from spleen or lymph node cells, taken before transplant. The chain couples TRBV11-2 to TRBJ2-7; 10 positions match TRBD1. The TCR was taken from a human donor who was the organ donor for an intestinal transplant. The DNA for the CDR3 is TGTGCCAGCAGCTTAGGACAGGGGGCATACGAGCAGTACTTC. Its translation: CASSLGQGAYEQYF.